This T cell receptor beta chain stems from a study of T cell responses to AZD1222 COVID-19 vaccine. The CDR3 extends over 16 amino acids. Germline lookup yields CDR1 LGHDT and CDR2 YNNKEL (reference sequence). The trim removed 0 bases at V and 1 base at J, leaving 5 bases unmatched. This clone was seen a single time. Repertoires were generated with immunoSEQ multiplex PCR, while TCRdb's copy carries only in-frame clones and drops some. In the table there are 110,000 or so clones, about 87% of which are singletons. This sample comprised peripheral blood, obtained 28 days after the second AZD1222 dose. This chain connects TRBV3-1 (or the pseudogene TRBV3-2) to TRBJ2-7; TRBD2 aligns across 8 bases. The clonotype was recovered from an adult who received the AZD1222 COVID-19 vaccine. The chain's CDR3 is CASSQEGSGASYEQYF. The CDR3 nucleotides read TGTGCCAGCAGCCAAGAGGGTAGCGGGGCTTCCTACGAGCAGTACTTC.